The 5 T cell receptor beta chains below were found in one sample sequenced in a study of blood T cell repertoires in COVID-19. Assay used: immunoSEQ multiplex PCR; TCRdb lists only in-frame clones, some missing. The table shows 200,000 to 250,000 clones, with approximately 90% occurring only once. Sequenced sample: peripheral blood. These receptors originate from a man aged 55 to 70 with COVID-19, enrolled during active disease.

In DNA, the CDR3 is TGTGCCAGCAGTTACGAGGGACAGCGTCCCTACAATGAGCAGTTCTTC. Translation gives CASSYEGQRPYNEQFF. This sequence joins TRBV6-2 or TRBV6-3 and TRBJ2-1, with TRBD1 matching 7 bases. This CDR3 spans 16 amino acids. The ends lost 2 bases at V and 2 bases at J; junction bases unmatched: 6. From germline, CDR1 is MNHEY and CDR2 SVGEGT.

The rearrangement links TRBV7-2 to TRBJ1-3; D may be TRBD1 (5 bases). The germline gives CDR1 SGHTA, CDR2 FQGNSA. The CDR3 runs to 16 residues. Trimming shortened V by 4 bases and J by 4 bases, and 17 bases separated the two germline ends. DNA for the CDR3: TGTGCCAGCAGCTCTGCGGGGGTGGTGGAAGGAAACACCATATATTTT. It specifies CASSSAGVVEGNTIYF.

Only a few counts were recorded for this clone. J is TRBJ1-1 and V is TRBV5-1; 8 bases match TRBD1. Germline trimming cut 4 bases from V and 1 base from J; bases unmatched to any gene: 9. Germline lookup yields CDR1 SGHRS and CDR2 YFSETQ. CDR3 length: 16 amino acids. The CDR3 spells CASSRDTGQGNTEAFF. CDR3 nucleotide sequence: TGCGCCAGCAGCAGGGACACTGGACAGGGGAACACTGAAGCTTTCTTT.

The chain couples TRBV6-1 to TRBJ2-1, with TRBD1 identical over 8 bases. CDR1 MNHNS and CDR2 SASEGT come from the germline V gene. The junction had 3 bases not matched to a gene; V was cut back by 3 bases and J by 2 bases. The CDR3 is made up of 15 amino acids. CDR3 loop: CASSDWTGTYNEQFF. The CDR3 DNA reads as TGTGCCAGCAGTGATTGGACAGGGACCTACAATGAGCAGTTCTTC.

The rearrangement links TRBV7-9 to TRBJ1-1; the match to TRBD1 covers 7 bases. V shed 5 bases and J 1 base; nucleotides not matched to a gene: 4. The CDR3 has 14 residues. CDR1 and CDR2 (germline): SEHNR, FQNEAQ (reference sequence). CDR3 sequence reads: CASSGRQGNTEAFF. The CDR3 coding sequence is TGTGCCAGCAGCGGACGACAGGGGAACACTGAAGCTTTCTTT.